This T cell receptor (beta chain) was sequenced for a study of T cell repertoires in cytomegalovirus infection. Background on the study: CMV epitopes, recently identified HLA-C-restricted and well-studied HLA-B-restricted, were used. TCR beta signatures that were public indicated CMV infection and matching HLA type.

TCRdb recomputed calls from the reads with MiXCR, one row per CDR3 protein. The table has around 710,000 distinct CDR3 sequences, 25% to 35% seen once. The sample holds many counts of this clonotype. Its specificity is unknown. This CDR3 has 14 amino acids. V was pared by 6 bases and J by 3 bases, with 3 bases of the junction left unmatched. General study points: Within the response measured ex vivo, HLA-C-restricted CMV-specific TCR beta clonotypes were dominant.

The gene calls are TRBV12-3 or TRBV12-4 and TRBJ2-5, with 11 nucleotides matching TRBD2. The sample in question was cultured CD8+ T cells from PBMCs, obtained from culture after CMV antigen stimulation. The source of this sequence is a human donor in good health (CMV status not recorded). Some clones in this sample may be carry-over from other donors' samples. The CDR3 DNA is TGTGCCAGCAGCCTACTAGCGGGGGAAGAGACCCAGTACTTC. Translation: CASSLLAGEETQYF.